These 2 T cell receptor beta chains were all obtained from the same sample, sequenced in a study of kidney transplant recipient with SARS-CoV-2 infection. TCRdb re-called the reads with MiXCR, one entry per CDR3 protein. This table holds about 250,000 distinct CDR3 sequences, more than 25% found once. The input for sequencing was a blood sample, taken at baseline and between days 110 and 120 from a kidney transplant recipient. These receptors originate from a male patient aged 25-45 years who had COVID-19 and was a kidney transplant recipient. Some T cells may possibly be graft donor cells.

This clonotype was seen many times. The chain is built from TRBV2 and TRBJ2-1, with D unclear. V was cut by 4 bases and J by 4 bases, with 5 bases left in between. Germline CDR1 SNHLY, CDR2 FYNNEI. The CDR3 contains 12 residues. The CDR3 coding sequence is TGTGCCAGCAGTGCAGGTTACAATGAGCAGTTCTTC. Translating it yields CASSAGYNEQFF.

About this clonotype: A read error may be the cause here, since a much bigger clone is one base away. In DNA, the CDR3 is TGTGCCAGCGGCCGGGGACAGTTTAAAGTGTCGGGGAATTCACCCCTCCACTTT. It translates to CASGRGQFKVSGNSPLHF. The rearrangement joins TRBV28 to TRBJ1-6, with 7 nucleotides matching TRBD1. After removal of 8 bases from V and 7 bases from J, the junction contained 20 bases not matched to a gene. The germline V gene encodes CDR1 MDHEN and CDR2 SYDVKM. The CDR3 sequence is 18 residues long. The whole variable domain, remainder taken from reference TRBV28 and TRBJ1-6, is DVKVTQSSRYLVKRTGEKVFLECVQDMDHENMFWYRQDPGLGLRLIYFSYDVKMKEKGDIPEGYSVSREKKERFSLILESASTNQTSMYLCASGRGQFKVSGNSPLHFGNGTRLTVT.